These 13 T cell receptor beta chains were sequenced from one sample in a study of T cell repertoires in ileal Crohn's disease. The time point here: neoterminal ileum biopsy at postoperative endoscopy, about 6 months after surgery. Clones were read by immunoSEQ multiplex PCR, and TCRdb kept only the in-frame ones, dropping some. Seen here are about 13,000 clones, around 78% observed once, and the top ten hold just over 4.5%. The material sequenced was ileal tissue. The receptors shown here come from an adult with Crohn's disease.

CDR3 sequence: CASSLGGELGAFF. CDR3 in DNA: TGTGCCAGCAGTTTGGGGGGGGAACTTGGGGCTTTCTTT. The chain carries TRBV27 and TRBJ1-1, with D possibly TRBD1 on 5 matching bases. V was trimmed by 3 bases and J by 11 bases, leaving 16 bases between them. The CDR3 runs 13 residues. Germline V gene sequence: CDR1 MNHEY, CDR2 SMNVEV (reference sequence).

V is TRBV5-1 and J is TRBJ2-1; D not resolved. Trimming left V 1 base short and J 7 bases short, with 6 bases between. CDR3 length: 12 amino acids. The germline V gene has CDR1 SGHRS and CDR2 YFSETQ. CDR3 coding DNA: TGCGCCAGCAGCTTGCATGTTAATGAGCAGTTCTTC. Encoded protein: CASSLHVNEQFF.

The chain has TRBV9 and TRBJ2-2; no reliable D call. CDR1 is SGDLS, CDR2 YYNGEE, per germline. Between the trimmed V and J ends, which lost 3 bases and 11 bases, there was a span of 11 bases. The CDR3 is 12 amino acids. The chain's CDR3 is CASSGSSRELFF. Here the CDR3 DNA reads TGTGCCAGCAGCGGTAGCAGCAGAGAGCTGTTTTTT. Using reference TRBV9 and TRBJ2-2 for the parts outside the CDR3, the full variable domain is DSGVTQTPKHLITATGQRVTLRCSPRSGDLSVYWYQQSLDQGLQFLIQYYNGEERAKGNILERFSAQQFPDLHSELNLSSLELGDSALYFCASSGSSRELFFGEGSRLTVL.

The rearrangement links TRBV5-1 to TRBJ2-5, with a possible D match to TRBD2 (7 bases). Deletions cut 4 bases from V and 2 bases from J, with 21 bases between. This CDR3 contains 17 residues. CDR1 SGHRS and CDR2 YFSETQ come from the germline V gene. The CDR3 protein is CASSPQRGAGTQETQYF. Here the CDR3 DNA reads TGCGCCAGCAGCCCCCAACGGGGAGCGGGGACACAAGAGACCCAGTACTTC.

The chain is built from TRBV2 and TRBJ2-1, with 14 bases identical to TRBD2. Germline loops: CDR1 SNHLY, CDR2 FYNNEI. The length of the CDR3 is 16 residues. Losses at the gene ends were 5 bases for V and 6 bases for J; bases not matched to a gene: 6. CDR3: CASSLLGLAGGNEQFF. CDR3 nucleotide sequence: TGTGCCAGCAGTCTTCTAGGACTAGCGGGAGGCAATGAGCAGTTCTTC.

The chain has TRBV29-1 and TRBJ2-7; 9 nucleotides agree with TRBD1. The CDR3 sequence is 14 residues long. The V segment lost 2 bases and the J segment 2 bases; nucleotides outside the gene matches: 4. Germline V gene data show CDR1 as SQVTM and CDR2 as ANQGSEA. CDR3 amino acids: CSVETGTGTYEQYF. Written as DNA, the CDR3 is TGCAGCGTTGAAACAGGGACAGGGACCTACGAGCAGTACTTC.

This chain joins TRBV13 and TRBJ2-7, with 7 nucleotides matching TRBD2. Germline CDR1 PRHDT, CDR2 FYEKMQ (reference sequence). This CDR3 has 15 amino acids. V shed 2 bases, J shed 5 bases, and the junction held 9 bases outside the gene matches. CDR3 bases: TGTGCCAGCAGCTTATCGAGCGGGACTCTTGACGAGCAGTACTTC. Translating gives CASSLSSGTLDEQYF.

The chain recombines TRBV30 with TRBJ2-7; 9 nucleotides line up with TRBD1. The ends lost 3 bases at V and 5 bases at J; junction bases unmatched: 8. The CDR3 loop spans 14 amino acids. Germline loops: CDR1 GTSNPN, CDR2 SVGIG (reference sequence). In nucleotides, the CDR3 is TGTGCCTGGAGGAGAGGACAGGGGATCGACGAGCAGTACTTC. It specifies CAWRRGQGIDEQYF.

This chain joins TRBV13 and TRBJ2-7, with 11 positions matching TRBD2. The CDR3 runs 17 residues. After removal of 7 bases from V and 2 bases from J, the junction contained 13 bases not matched to a gene. Germline V gene data show CDR1 as PRHDT and CDR2 as FYEKMQ (reference sequence). The CDR3 nucleotides read TGTGCCAGCATCAACTCTCTAGCGGGAGGCCCTACCTACGAGCAGTACTTC. This codes for CASINSLAGGPTYEQYF.

The rearrangement links TRBV19 to TRBJ2-2; a weak D match, TRBD2 (7 bases). The CDR3 spans 15 residues. Germline CDR1 LNHDA, CDR2 SQIVND (reference sequence). Trimming cost V 3 bases and J 3 bases, with 11 bases left between them. The CDR3 here is CASSMGGGYTGELFF. The DNA for the CDR3 is TGTGCCAGTAGTATGGGCGGGGGCTACACCGGGGAGCTGTTTTTT.

The chain joins TRBV29-1 to TRBJ2-5; the match to TRBD2 covers 13 bases. Per germline, CDR1 SQVTM and CDR2 ANQGSEA. This CDR3 spans 14 amino acids. J was trimmed by 2 bases and V by 7 bases; bases with no gene match: 4. The CDR3: CSGGTSGEQETQYF. The CDR3 nucleotides are TGCAGCGGCGGGACTAGCGGGGAACAAGAGACCCAGTACTTC.

The gene calls are TRBV27 and TRBJ2-6, with 9 positions matching TRBD1. The length of the CDR3 is 18 residues. Germline assignment: CDR1 MNHEY and CDR2 SMNVEV (reference sequence). Losses at the gene ends were 6 bases for V and 0 bases for J; bases not matched to a gene: 9. The CDR3 sequence is CASSLQGAWGSGANVLTF. The CDR3 DNA reads as TGTGCCAGCAGCCTACAGGGGGCTTGGGGCTCTGGGGCCAACGTCCTGACTTTC. Full variable domain (remainder filled in from reference TRBV27 and TRBJ2-6): EAQVTQNPRYLITVTGKKLTVTCSQNMNHEYMSWYRQDPGLGLRQIYYSMNVEVTDKGDVPEGYKVSRKEKRNFPLILESPSPNQTSLYFCASSLQGAWGSGANVLTFGAGSRLTVL.

The chain couples TRBV6-1 to TRBJ1-2; D is unclear. The germline V and J ends were trimmed by 2 bases and 8 bases, with 12 bases remaining between them. The CDR3 covers 13 residues. Per the germline V gene, CDR1 is MNHNS and CDR2 is SASEGT. As DNA, the CDR3 is TGTGCCAGCAGTGAACAGACGACAAAGGGCTACACCTTC. Protein: CASSEQTTKGYTF.